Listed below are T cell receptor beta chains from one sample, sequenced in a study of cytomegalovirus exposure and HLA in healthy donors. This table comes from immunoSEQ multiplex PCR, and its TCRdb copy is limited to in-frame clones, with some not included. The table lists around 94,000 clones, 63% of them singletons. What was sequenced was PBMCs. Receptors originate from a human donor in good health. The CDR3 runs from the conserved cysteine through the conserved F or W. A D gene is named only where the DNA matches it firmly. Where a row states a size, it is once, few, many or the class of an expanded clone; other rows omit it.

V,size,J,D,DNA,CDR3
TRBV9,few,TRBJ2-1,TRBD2,TGTGCCAGCAGCGTCCTGACTAGCGGGAGGCGGAGTGAGCAGTTCTTC,CASSVLTSGRRSEQFF
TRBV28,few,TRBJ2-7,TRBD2,TGTGCCAGCAGTTTCGACCCCCCTTGGACTAGCGGAACTTACGAGCAGTACTTC,CASSFDPPWTSGTYEQYF
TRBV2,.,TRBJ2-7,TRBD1,TGTGCCAGCAGGACAGGGGGTCCCTACGAGCAGTACTTC,CASRTGGPYEQYF
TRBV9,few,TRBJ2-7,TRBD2,TGTGCCAGCAGCGTAGGGGTAGCGGGACCCTACGAGCAGTACTTC,CASSVGVAGPYEQYF
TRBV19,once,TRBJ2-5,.,TGTGCCAGTAGCGACCAAGAGACCCAGTACTTC,CASSDQETQYF
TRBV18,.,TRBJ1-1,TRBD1,TGTGCCAGCTCACCCCTAAGGACAGGGGGGAACACTGAAGCTTTCTTT,CASSPLRTGGNTEAFF
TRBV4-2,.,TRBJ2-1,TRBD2,TGTGCCAGCAGTCCGGGACTAGTATTAGGTGAGCAGTTCTTC,CASSPGLVLGEQFF
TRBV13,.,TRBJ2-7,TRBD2,TGTGCCAGCAGCTTAGGTAGGGGACTAGGATGGTACGAGCAGTACTTC,CASSLGRGLGWYEQYF
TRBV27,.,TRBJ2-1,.,TGTGCCAGCAGCCGCCGTGACTCCTCCTACAATGAGCAGTTCTTC,CASSRRDSSYNEQFF
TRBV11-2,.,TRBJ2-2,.,TGTGCCAGCAGCTCCTATCCGGGACTCCTCACCGGGGAGCTGTTTTTT,CASSSYPGLLTGELFF
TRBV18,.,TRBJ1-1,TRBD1,TGTGCCAGCTCACCCTCACCGGGACAGGGATCGGTAACTGAAGCTTTCTTT,CASSPSPGQGSVTEAFF
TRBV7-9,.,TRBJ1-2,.,TGTGCCAGCGGGGGGGCCCCAGGCTATGGCTACACCTTC,CASGGAPGYGYTF
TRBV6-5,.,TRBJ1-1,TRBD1,TGTGCCAGCACCGCAACCGGGACAGGGGTCGCTGAAGCTTTCTTT,CASTATGTGVAEAFF
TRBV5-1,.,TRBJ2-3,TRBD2,TGCGCCAGCAGCAGCGGGACTAGCGGGAGGGCCTTAGATACGCAGTATTTT,CASSSGTSGRALDTQYF
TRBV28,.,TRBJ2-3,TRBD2,TGTGCCAGCAGTTCCAGGACTAGCCATTCCTACACAGATACGCAGTATTTT,CASSSRTSHSYTDTQYF
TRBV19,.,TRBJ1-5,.,TGTGCCACCTCCCAGGGCCTCAATCAGCCCCAGCATTTT,CATSQGLNQPQHF
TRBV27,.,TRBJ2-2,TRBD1,TGTGCCAGCAGTTTAATCTTCCACCCGGGACAGAAAAGCACCGGGGAGCTGTTTTTT,CASSLIFHPGQKSTGELFF
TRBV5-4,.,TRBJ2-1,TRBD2,TGTGCCAGCAGCCAGGGACTAGCGGGGCTCAATGAGCAGTTCTTC,CASSQGLAGLNEQFF
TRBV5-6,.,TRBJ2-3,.,TGTGCCAGCAGCTTGGTCTCTACCTACACAGATACGCAGTATTTT,CASSLVSTYTDTQYF
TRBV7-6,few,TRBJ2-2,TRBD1,TGTGCCAGCAGGCTTAACATAGGACAGGGGACGCGGGACGACCTGAACACCGGGGAGCTGTTTTTT,CASRLNIGQGTRDDLNTGELFF
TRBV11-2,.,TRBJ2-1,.,TGTGCCAGCAGCTTAGTAGCCGGGGAGATTTCCTACAATGAGCAGTTCTTC,CASSLVAGEISYNEQFF
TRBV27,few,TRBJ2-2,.,TGTGCCAGCACTACAGTGAACACCGGGGAGCTGTTTTTT,CASTTVNTGELFF
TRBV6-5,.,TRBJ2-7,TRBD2,TGTGCCAGCAGTACCAAGGCTAGCGGGAGGGGGGAGCAGTACTTC,CASSTKASGRGEQYF
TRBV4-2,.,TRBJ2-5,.,TGTGCCAGCAGCTTAACGGGGGAGACCCAGTACTTC,CASSLTGETQYF
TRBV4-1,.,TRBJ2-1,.,TGCGCCAGCAGTCAATCCCACCTAATTCAGGGTAACTCCTACAATGAGCAGTTCTTC,CASSQSHLIQGNSYNEQFF
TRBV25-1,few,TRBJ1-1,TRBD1,TGTGCCAGCAGTGAAAGAATCGGACAGGTGGCTTTCTTT,CASSERIGQVAFF
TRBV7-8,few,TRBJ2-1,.,TGTGCCAGCAGCCCTGGGACATCGAAGAAGGATGAGCAGTTCTTC,CASSPGTSKKDEQFF
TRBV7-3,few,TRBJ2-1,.,TGTGCCAGCAGCTTAACCCCCGGAGGCAAGCAGTTCTTC,CASSLTPGGKQFF
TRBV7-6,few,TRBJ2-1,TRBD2,TGTGCCAGCAGCTTCCAAAGCGGGAGGATCGATGAGCAGTTCTTC,CASSFQSGRIDEQFF
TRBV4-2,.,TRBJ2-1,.,TGTGCCAGCAGCCAAGATAGGAGCGGACCAAACAATGAGCAGTTCTTC,CASSQDRSGPNNEQFF
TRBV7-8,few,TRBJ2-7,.,TGTGCCAGCAGGAAGAGCGCCTACGAGCAGTACTTC,CASRKSAYEQYF
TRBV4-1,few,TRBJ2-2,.,TGCGCCAGCAGCCAAGATCCTACCGGGGAGCTGTTTTTT,CASSQDPTGELFF
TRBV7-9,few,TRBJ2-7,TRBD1,TGTGCCAGCAGCCTTAATACCGGGACAGGGTTCTACGAGCAGTACTTC,CASSLNTGTGFYEQYF
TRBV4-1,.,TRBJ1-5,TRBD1,TGCGCCAGCAGCCAACTCAGGGGGGCCAATCAGCCCCAGCATTTT,CASSQLRGANQPQHF